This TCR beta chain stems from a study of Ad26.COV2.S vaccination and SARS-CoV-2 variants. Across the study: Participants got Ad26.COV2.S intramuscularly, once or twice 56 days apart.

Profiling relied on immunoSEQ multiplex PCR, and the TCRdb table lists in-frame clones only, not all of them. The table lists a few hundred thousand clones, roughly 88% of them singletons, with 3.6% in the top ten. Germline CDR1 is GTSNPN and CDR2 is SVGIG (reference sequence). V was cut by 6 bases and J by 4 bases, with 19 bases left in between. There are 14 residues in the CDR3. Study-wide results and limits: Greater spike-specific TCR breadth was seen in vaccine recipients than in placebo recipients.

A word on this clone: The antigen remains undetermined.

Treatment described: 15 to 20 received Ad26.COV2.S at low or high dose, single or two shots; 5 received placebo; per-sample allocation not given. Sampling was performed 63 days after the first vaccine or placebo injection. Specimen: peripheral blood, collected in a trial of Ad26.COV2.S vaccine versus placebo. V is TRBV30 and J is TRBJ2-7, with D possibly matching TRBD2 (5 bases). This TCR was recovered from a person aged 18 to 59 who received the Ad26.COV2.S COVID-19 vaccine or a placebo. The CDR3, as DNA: TGTGCCTGTCCCGGTCGGGGTAAGAGGTACGAGCAGTACTTC. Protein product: CACPGRGKRYEQYF. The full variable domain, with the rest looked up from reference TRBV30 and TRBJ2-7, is SQTIHQWPATLVQPVGSPLSLECTVEGTSNPNLYWYRQAAGRGLQLLFYSVGIGQISSEVPQNLSASRPQDRQFILSSKKLLLSDSGFYLCACPGRGKRYEQYFGPGTRLTVT.